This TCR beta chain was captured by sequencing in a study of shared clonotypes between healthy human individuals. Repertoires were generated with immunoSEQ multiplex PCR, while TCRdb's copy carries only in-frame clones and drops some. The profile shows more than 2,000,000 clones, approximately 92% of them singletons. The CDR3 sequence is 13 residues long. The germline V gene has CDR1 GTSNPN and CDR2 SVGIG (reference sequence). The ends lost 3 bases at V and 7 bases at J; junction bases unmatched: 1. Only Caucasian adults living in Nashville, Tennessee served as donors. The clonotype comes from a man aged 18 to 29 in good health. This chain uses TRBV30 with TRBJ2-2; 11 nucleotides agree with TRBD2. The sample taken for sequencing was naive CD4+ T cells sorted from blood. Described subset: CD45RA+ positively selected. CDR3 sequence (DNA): TGTGCCTGGAGCGGGACTAGCGGCGGGGAGCTGTTTTTT. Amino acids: CAWSGTSGGELFF. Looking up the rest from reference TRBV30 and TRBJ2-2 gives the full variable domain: SQTIHQWPATLVQPVGSPLSLECTVEGTSNPNLYWYRQAAGRGLQLLFYSVGIGQISSEVPQNLSASRPQDRQFILSSKKLLLSDSGFYLCAWSGTSGGELFFGEGSRLTVL.